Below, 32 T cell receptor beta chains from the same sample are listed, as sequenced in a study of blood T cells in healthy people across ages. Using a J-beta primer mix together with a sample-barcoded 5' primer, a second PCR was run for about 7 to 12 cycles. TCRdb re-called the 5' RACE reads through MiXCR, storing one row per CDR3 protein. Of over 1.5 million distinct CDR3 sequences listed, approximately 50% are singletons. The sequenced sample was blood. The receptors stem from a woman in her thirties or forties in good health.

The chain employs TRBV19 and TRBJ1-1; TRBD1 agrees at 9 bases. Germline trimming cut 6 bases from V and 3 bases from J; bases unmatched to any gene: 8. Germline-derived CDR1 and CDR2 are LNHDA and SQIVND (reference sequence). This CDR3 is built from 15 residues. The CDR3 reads CASSNPGTGHTEAFF. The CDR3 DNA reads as TGTGCCAGTAGCAACCCAGGGACAGGGCACACTGAAGCTTTCTTT.

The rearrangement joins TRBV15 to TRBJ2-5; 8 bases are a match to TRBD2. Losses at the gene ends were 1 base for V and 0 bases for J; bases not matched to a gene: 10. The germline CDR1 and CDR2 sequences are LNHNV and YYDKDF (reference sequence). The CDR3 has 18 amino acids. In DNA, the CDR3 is TGTGCCACCAGCAGAGCACCAAGAGGCGGGGGGCACCAAGAGACCCAGTACTTC. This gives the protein CATSRAPRGGGHQETQYF.

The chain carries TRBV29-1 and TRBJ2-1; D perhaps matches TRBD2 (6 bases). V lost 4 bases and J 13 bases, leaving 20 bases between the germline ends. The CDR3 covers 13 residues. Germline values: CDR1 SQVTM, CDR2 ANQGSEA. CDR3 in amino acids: CSVGAGRGETQFF. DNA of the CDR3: TGCAGCGTTGGGGCGGGGAGAGGAGAGACCCAGTTCTTC.

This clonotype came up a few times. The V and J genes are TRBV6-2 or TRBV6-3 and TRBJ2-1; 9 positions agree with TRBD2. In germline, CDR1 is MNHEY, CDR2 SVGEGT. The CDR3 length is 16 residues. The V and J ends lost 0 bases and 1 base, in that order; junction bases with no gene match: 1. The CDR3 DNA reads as TGTGCCAGCAGTTACTCTGGACTAGCGTCCTACAATGAGCAGTTCTTC. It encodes CASSYSGLASYNEQFF.

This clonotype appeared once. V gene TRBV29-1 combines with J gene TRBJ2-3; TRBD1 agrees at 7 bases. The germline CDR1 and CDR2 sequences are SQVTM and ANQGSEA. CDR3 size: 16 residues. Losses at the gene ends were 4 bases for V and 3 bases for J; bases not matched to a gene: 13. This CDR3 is CSVGGHRGAKTDTQYF. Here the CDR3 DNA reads TGCAGCGTTGGGGGCCACAGGGGTGCGAAGACAGATACGCAGTATTTT.

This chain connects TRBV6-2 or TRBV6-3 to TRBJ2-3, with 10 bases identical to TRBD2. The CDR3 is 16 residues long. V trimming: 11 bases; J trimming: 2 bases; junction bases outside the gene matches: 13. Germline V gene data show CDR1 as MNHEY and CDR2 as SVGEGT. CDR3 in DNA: TGTGCCGGAATGCCCCGGACTAGCGGAGACACAGATACGCAGTATTTT. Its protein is CAGMPRTSGDTDTQYF.

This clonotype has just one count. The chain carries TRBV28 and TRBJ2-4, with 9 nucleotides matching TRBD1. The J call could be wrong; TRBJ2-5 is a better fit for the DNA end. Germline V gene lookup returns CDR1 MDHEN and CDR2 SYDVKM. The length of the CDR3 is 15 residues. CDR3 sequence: CASSATDRGQETQYF. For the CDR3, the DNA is TGTGCCAGCAGCGCGACGGACAGGGGTCAAGAGACCCAGTACTTC.

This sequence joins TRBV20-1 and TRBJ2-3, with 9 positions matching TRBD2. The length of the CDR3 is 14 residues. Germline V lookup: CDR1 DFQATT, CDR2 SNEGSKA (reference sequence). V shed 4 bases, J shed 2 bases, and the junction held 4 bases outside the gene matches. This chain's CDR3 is CSAMAGGPTDTQYF. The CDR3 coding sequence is TGCAGTGCTATGGCGGGGGGGCCCACAGATACGCAGTATTTT.

CDR3 DNA sequence: TGCGCCAGCAGCCAAGATCCTTCCTCGGGAGCCAGCAATCAGCCCCAGCATTTT. This gives the protein CASSQDPSSGASNQPQHF. The chain uses TRBV4-1 and TRBJ1-5, with D unresolved. The CDR3 covers 18 residues. Germline CDR1 MGHRA, CDR2 YSYEKL. Between the trimmed V and J ends, which lost 0 bases and 1 base, there was a span of 16 bases.

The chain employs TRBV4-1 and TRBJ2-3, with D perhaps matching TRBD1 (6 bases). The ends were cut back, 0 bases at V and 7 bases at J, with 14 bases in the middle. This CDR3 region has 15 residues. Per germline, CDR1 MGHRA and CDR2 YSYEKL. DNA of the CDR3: TGCGCCAGCAGCCAAGATGACAGGACCAGGAATACGCAGTATTTT. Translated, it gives CASSQDDRTRNTQYF.

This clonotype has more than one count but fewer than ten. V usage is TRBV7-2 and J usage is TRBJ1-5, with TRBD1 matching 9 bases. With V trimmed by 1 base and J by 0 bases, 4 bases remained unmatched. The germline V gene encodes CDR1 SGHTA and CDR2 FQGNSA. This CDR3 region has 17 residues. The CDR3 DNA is TGTGCCAGCAGCTTAGTCGGGACAGGGAATAGCAATCAGCCCCAGCATTTT. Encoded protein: CASSLVGTGNSNQPQHF.

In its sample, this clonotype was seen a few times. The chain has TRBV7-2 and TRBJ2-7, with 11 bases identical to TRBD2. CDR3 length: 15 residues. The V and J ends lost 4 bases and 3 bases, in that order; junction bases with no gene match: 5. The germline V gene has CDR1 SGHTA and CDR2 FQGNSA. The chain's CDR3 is CASSYSGGVFYEQYF. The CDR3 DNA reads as TGTGCCAGCAGCTATAGCGGGGGGGTCTTCTACGAGCAGTACTTC.

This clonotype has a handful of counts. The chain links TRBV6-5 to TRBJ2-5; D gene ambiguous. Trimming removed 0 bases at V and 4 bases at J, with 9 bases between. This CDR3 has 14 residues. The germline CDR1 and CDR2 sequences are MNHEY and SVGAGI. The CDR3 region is CASSYSSPPETQYF. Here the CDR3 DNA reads TGTGCCAGCAGTTACTCGAGTCCCCCAGAGACCCAGTACTTC.

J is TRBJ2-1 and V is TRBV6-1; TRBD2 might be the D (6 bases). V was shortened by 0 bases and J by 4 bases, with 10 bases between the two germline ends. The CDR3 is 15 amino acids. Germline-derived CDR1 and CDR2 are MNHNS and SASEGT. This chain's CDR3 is CASSEAARGYNEQFF. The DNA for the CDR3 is TGTGCCAGCAGTGAAGCGGCGCGGGGTTACAATGAGCAGTTCTTC.

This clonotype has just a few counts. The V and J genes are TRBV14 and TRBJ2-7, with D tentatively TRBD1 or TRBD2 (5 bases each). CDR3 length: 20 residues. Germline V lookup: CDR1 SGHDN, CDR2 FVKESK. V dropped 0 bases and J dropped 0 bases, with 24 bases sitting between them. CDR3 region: CASSQDLRGHLITSSYEQYF. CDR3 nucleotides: TGTGCCAGCAGCCAAGATCTTCGCGGACACTTAATCACTAGCTCCTACGAGCAGTACTTC.

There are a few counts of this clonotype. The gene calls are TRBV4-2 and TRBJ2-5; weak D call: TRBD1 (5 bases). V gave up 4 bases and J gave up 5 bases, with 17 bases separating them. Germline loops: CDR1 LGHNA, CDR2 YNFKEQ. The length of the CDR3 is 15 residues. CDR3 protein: CASSPGSPARETQYF. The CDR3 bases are TGTGCCAGCAGCCCAGGGTCACCTGCCCGGGAGACCCAGTACTTC.

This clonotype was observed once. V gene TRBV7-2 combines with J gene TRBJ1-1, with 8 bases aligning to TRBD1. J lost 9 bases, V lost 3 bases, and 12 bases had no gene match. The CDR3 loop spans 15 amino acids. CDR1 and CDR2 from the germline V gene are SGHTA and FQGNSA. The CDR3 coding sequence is TGTGCCAGCAGCTTTAATTCAGGGGGCCGGGGGAAAGCTTTCTTT. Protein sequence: CASSFNSGGRGKAFF.

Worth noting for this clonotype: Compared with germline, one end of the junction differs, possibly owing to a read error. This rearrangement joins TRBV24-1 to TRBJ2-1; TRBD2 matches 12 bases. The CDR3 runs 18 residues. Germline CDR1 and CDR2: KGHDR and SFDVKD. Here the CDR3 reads CATSDFRSSGGAYDEQFF. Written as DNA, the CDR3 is TGTGCCACCAGTGATTTTAGGTCTAGCGGGGGGGCCTACGATGAGCAGTTCTTC.

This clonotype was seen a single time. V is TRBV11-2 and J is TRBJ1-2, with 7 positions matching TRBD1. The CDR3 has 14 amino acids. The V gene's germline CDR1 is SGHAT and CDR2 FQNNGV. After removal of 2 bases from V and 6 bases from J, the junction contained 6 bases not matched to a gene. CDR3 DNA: TGTGCCAGCAGCTTACAACAGGGGAGAGATGGCTACACCTTC. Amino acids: CASSLQQGRDGYTF.

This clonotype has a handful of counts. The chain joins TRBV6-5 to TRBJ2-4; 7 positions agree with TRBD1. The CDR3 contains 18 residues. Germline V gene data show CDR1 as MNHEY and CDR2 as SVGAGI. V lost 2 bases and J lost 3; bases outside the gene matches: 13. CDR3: CASSYPNQGGRNKNIQYF. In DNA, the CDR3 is TGTGCCAGCAGTTACCCAAATCAAGGGGGCAGGAACAAAAACATTCAGTACTTC.

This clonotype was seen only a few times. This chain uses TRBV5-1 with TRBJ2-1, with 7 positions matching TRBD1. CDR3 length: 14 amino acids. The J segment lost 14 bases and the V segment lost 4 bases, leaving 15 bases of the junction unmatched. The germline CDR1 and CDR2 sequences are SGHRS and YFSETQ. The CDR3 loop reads CASSVGRAVDREFF. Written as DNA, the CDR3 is TGCGCCAGCAGCGTGGGGCGGGCAGTCGACAGGGAGTTCTTC. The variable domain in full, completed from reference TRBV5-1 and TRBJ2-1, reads KAGVTQTPRYLIKTRGQQVTLSCSPISGHRSVSWYQQTPGQGLQFLFEYFSETQRNKGNFPGRFSGRQFSNSRSEMNVSTLELGDSALYLCASSVGRAVDREFFGPGTRLTVL.

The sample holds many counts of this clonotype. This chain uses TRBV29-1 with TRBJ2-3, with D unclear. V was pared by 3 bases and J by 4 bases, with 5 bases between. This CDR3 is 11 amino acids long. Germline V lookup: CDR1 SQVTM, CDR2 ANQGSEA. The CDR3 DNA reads TGCAGCGTTGAGCTGGCAGATACGCAGTATTTT. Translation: CSVELADTQYF.

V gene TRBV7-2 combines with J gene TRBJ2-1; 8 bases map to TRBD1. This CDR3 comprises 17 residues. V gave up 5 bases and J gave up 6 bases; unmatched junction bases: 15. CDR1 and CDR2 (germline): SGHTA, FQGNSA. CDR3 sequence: CASSHKRWGRGLNEQFF. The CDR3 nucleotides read TGTGCCAGCAGCCACAAGCGGTGGGGCAGGGGGCTCAATGAGCAGTTCTTC.

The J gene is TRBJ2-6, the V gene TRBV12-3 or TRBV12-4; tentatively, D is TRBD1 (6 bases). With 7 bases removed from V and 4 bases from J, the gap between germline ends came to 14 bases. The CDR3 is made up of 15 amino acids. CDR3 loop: CASTHRETGANVLTF. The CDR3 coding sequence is TGTGCCAGCACGCACAGGGAGACGGGGGCCAACGTCCTGACTTTC.

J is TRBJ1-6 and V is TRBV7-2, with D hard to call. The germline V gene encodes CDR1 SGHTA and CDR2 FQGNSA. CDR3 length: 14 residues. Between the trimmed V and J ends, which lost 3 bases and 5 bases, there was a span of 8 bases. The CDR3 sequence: CASSLDGHNSPLHF. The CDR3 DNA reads TGTGCCAGCAGCTTGGACGGACATAATTCACCCCTCCACTTT.

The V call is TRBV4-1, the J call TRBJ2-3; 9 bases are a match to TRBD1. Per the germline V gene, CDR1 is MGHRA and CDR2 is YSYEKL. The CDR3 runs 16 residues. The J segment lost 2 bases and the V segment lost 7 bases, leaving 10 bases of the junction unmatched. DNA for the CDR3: TGCGCCAGCAATCCGAGGACAGGGGTCGACACAGATACGCAGTATTTT. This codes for CASNPRTGVDTDTQYF.

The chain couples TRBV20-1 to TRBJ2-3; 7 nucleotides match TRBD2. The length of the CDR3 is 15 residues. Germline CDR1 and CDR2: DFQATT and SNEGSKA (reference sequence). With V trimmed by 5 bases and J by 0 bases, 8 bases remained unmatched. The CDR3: CSAVARGISTDTQYF. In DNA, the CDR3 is TGCAGTGCTGTCGCGCGGGGGATTAGCACAGATACGCAGTATTTT.

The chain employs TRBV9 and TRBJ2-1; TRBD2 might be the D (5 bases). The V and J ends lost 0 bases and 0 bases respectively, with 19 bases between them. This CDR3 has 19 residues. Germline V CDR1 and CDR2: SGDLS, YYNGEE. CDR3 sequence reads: CASSVDGGPDLSSYNEQFF. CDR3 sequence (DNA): TGTGCCAGCAGCGTAGACGGCGGGCCAGATTTGAGCTCCTACAATGAGCAGTTCTTC.

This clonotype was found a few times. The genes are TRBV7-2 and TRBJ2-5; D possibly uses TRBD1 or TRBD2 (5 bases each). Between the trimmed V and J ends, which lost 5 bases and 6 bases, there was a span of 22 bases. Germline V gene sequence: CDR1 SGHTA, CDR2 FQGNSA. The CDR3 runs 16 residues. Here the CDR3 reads CASSEGFVGEKKTQYF. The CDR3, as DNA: TGTGCCAGCAGCGAAGGGTTTGTGGGGGAGAAGAAGACCCAGTACTTC.

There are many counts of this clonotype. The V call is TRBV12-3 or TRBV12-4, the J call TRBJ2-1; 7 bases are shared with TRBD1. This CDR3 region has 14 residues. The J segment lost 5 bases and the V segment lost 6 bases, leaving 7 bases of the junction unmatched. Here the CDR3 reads CASRQQGRDNEQFF. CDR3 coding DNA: TGTGCCAGCAGACAACAGGGGCGAGACAATGAGCAGTTCTTC.

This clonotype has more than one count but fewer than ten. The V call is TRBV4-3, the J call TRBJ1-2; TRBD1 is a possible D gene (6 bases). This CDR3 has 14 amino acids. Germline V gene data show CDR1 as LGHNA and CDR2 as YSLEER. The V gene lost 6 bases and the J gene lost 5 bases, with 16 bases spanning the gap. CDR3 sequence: CASSQRGQIYGYTF. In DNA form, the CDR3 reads TGCGCCAGCAGTCAACGGGGGCAGATATATGGCTACACCTTC.

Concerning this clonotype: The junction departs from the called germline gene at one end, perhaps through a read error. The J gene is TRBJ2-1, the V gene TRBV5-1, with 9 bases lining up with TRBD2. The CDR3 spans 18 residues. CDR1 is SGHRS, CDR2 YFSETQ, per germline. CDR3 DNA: TGCGCCAGCAGCTTGTGGGGGTATAGCGGGAGTTCCTACAACGAGCAGTTCTTC. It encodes CASSLWGYSGSSYNEQFF.